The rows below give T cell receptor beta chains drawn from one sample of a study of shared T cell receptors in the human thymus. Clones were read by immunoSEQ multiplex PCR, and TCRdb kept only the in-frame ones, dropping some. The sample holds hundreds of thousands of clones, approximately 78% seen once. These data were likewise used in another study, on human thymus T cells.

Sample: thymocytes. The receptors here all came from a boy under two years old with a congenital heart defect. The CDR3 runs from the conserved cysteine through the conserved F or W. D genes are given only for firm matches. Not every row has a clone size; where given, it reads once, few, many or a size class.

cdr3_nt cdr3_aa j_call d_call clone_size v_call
TGTGCCAGCAGCTTAGGAGCGGGAGTGGCAGGGGACGAGCAGTACTTC CASSLGAGVAGDEQYF TRBJ2-7 TRBD2 - TRBV11-3
TGTGCCAGCAGCAAGACCGGGACAGGCGTGACTGAAGCTTTCTTT CASSKTGTGVTEAFF TRBJ1-1 TRBD1 - TRBV7-9
TGTGCCAGCAGCGGGGGGACTAGCGGGAGTTCGGATGAGCAGTTCTTC CASSGGTSGSSDEQFF TRBJ2-1 TRBD2 few TRBV7-9
TGCGCCAGCAGCTTGGGTCCGGACAGGGTCTCTGGGGCCAACGTCCTGACTTTC CASSLGPDRVSGANVLTF TRBJ2-6 TRBD1 - TRBV5-1
TGTGCCAGCAGTGTAGAGCGCCGGGACAGGGATGAAAAACTGTTTTTT CASSVERRDRDEKLFF TRBJ1-4 TRBD1 - TRBV6-1
TGTGCCAGCAGTTTTACGGACAGCTCCTACGAGCAGTACTTC CASSFTDSSYEQYF TRBJ2-7 - - TRBV28
TGTGCCAGCAGTACCCTGAACGGGGGGAACATTCAGTACTTC CASSTLNGGNIQYF TRBJ2-4 TRBD2 - TRBV2
TGTGCCAGCAGCCACCCCCGGCGGGAGTTAGATACGCAGTATTTT CASSHPRRELDTQYF TRBJ2-3 TRBD2 few TRBV4-2
TGTGCCTGGAGTACGCCAACTCCTAGCGGGAACGGCAATGAGCAGTTCTTC CAWSTPTPSGNGNEQFF TRBJ2-1 TRBD2 - TRBV30
TGTGCCAGCAGCACGGGGGACAGGGGGGTGGAAGACGAGCAGTACTTC CASSTGDRGVEDEQYF TRBJ2-7 TRBD1 - TRBV5-6
TGCGCCAGCAGCTTGGTGCCTAGCGGGAGAGCGAGCTCCTACGAGCAGTACTTC CASSLVPSGRASSYEQYF TRBJ2-7 TRBD2 - TRBV5-1
TGTGCCAGCAGTTCCCTTAAACCGGGACAGGGTGTCGGTGGCTACACCTTC CASSSLKPGQGVGGYTF TRBJ1-2 TRBD1 - TRBV27
TGTGCCAGCAGCGTAGCTAGGCTAGCGGGGGACAATGAGCAGTTCTTC CASSVARLAGDNEQFF TRBJ2-1 TRBD2 - TRBV9
TGTGCCAGCAGCATAACAGGGGAGACCCAGTACTTC CASSITGETQYF TRBJ2-5 - - TRBV11-1
TGTGCCAGCAGCTTAGCGAAGACAGGGAACACTGAAGCTTTCTTT CASSLAKTGNTEAFF TRBJ1-1 - - TRBV7-2
TGTGCCAGCAGTTACGAGGGGACAGGGAATGAAAAACTGTTTTTT CASSYEGTGNEKLFF TRBJ1-4 TRBD1 - TRBV6-5
TGTGCCAGCAGCAACCCTTTTGGGGGGATTTCCTACAATGAGCAGTTCTTC CASSNPFGGISYNEQFF TRBJ2-1 - few TRBV21-1
TGCAGTGCCCACCCTCGGGCTTTCTTT CSAHPRAFF TRBJ1-1 - - TRBV20-1
TGTGCCACCAGCGGAAAACAGGGGGCCGGGAACACTGAAGCTTTCTTT CATSGKQGAGNTEAFF TRBJ1-1 TRBD1 - TRBV15
TGTGCCAGCAGTTCTGAGTTTAACTGGGGCTACACCTTC CASSSEFNWGYTF TRBJ1-2 - - TRBV27
TGCAGCGCCTCTGGGGACAGGGACAACGAGCAGTACTTC CSASGDRDNEQYF TRBJ2-7 TRBD1 - TRBV29-1
TGTGCCAGCAGCCACTGGGACTATACAGATACGCAGTATTTT CASSHWDYTDTQYF TRBJ2-3 TRBD2 - TRBV14
TGCGCCAGCAGCCAAGAACTCGGACTACTCATCTACAATGAGCAGTTCTTC CASSQELGLLIYNEQFF TRBJ2-1 - - TRBV4-3
TGTGCCAGCAGCCAAGCTGGAGTCGGTTCGGTTGGCTACACCTTC CASSQAGVGSVGYTF TRBJ1-2 - - TRBV14
TGTGCCAGCAGCACCCCTCGGGACAGGGGGCCACCCTACGAGCAGTACTTC CASSTPRDRGPPYEQYF TRBJ2-7 TRBD1 few TRBV11-3
TGTGCCAGCAGCCCCGGGGACAGGAACTACGAGCAGTACTTC CASSPGDRNYEQYF TRBJ2-7 TRBD1 - TRBV7-9
TGTGCCAGCAGCCCACAGAGAGTGAAGTACTTC CASSPQRVKYF TRBJ2-5 - - TRBV11-2
TGTGCCAGCAGATCGGGACTAGCGGGAGGACCCACGAGAAATGAGCAGTTCTTC CASRSGLAGGPTRNEQFF TRBJ2-1 TRBD2 - TRBV2
TGCGCCAGCAGCCAAGCCCCCTCCTCGAGATCAGATACGCAGTATTTT CASSQAPSSRSDTQYF TRBJ2-3 - - TRBV4-3
TGCGCCAGCAGCTTGGAGTTCCACCTAGCGGGGCACTACGAGCAGTACTTC CASSLEFHLAGHYEQYF TRBJ2-7 TRBD2 - TRBV5-1
TGTGCCTGGAACAGGGGATCTGGGGAAAACACCATATATTTT CAWNRGSGENTIYF TRBJ1-3 TRBD1 - TRBV30
TGTGCCAGCAGCGGACCGGGACAGGGTGGCTCTGGAAACACCATATATTTT CASSGPGQGGSGNTIYF TRBJ1-3 TRBD1 few TRBV9
TGTGCCAGTAGTACGTCAAGGAGGCCCCTACTAATGGCCAAAAACATTCAGTACTTC CASSTSRRPLLMAKNIQYF TRBJ2-4 - - TRBV19
TGTGCCAGTAGTTTAGCGGGTCAGCCCTACAATGAGCAGTTCTTC CASSLAGQPYNEQFF TRBJ2-1 TRBD2 once TRBV19
TGTGCCTGGAACCACTTGGACCTAGCGGGAGGGCCCTCAGGTGAGCAGTTCTTC CAWNHLDLAGGPSGEQFF TRBJ2-1 TRBD2 - TRBV30
TGTGCCAGCAGCTTAGGCCGGGAAACTTCCTACGAGCAGTACTTC CASSLGRETSYEQYF TRBJ2-7 - - TRBV7-2
TGCGCCAGCAGCCAAGAGTTCCGACAGGGGGCGGTTTGTGGCTACACCTTC CASSQEFRQGAVCGYTF TRBJ1-2 TRBD1 - TRBV4-1
TGTGCCAGCAGTCCGACTAGCGGGACGATATACTCCTACAATGAGCAGTTCTTC CASSPTSGTIYSYNEQFF TRBJ2-1 TRBD2 - TRBV2
TGCGCCAGCAGGAATGCGGATACGCAGTATTTT CASRNADTQYF TRBJ2-3 - - TRBV5-1
TGTGCCAGCAGCTTGGACAGGGAAAGCACAGATACGCAGTATTTT CASSLDRESTDTQYF TRBJ2-3 - - TRBV5-8
TGTGCCAGCAGCCAAACCAGGGAAGAGACCCAGTACTTC CASSQTREETQYF TRBJ2-5 - - TRBV6-6
TGTGCCAGCAGCTCCAGGAGGTCCACCACAGATACGCAGTATTTT CASSSRRSTTDTQYF TRBJ2-3 - - TRBV7-2
TGCGCCAGCAGCCAACCTGGACAGAACTATGGCTACACCTTC CASSQPGQNYGYTF TRBJ1-2 - - TRBV4-3
TGTGCCAGGACAGGGGCCACCGGGGAGCTGTTTTTT CARTGATGELFF TRBJ2-2 TRBD1 - TRBV2
TGTGCCAGCAGTCCCGGCGGGCTCGTAGCAACTAATGAAAAACTGTTTTTT CASSPGGLVATNEKLFF TRBJ1-4 - once TRBV27
TGTGCCAGCAGCTCGCTAGCGGGGGGATACAATGAGCAGTTCTTC CASSSLAGGYNEQFF TRBJ2-1 TRBD2 - TRBV11-2